This T cell receptor beta chain was retrieved from a study of T cell responses to AZD1222 COVID-19 vaccine. Repertoires were generated with immunoSEQ multiplex PCR, while TCRdb's copy carries only in-frame clones and drops some. The sample holds more than 90,000 clones, approximately 90% seen once. The CDR3 covers 15 residues. Trimming removed 8 bases from V and 6 bases from J, with 22 bases in between. Looked up from germline, CDR1 is SNHLY and CDR2 is FYNNEI. V gene TRBV2 combines with J gene TRBJ1-2; D remains ambiguous. The TCR originated in an adult in good health. Here the sequenced sample was peripheral blood, taken on day 0 of AZD1222 vaccination. The CDR3 bases are TGTGCCAGCCAATCAGAGCGGGTTAGAAGGGATGGCTACACCTTC. It is translated as CASQSERVRRDGYTF.